The 12 T cell receptor beta chains reported below all come from one sample, sequenced in a study of blood T cell repertoires in COVID-19 (TCRdb year 2020). The library relied on the immunoSEQ multiplex PCR assay. Held by TCRdb, this immuneACCESS table contains in-frame sequences only and omits some clones. Under half of the omission traces to an unresolved V gene where checked; the cause of the rest is unknown. The sample table holds about 180,000 clones, of which approximately 88% were seen once. The ten largest clones represent 11% to 15% of the sample. The sequencing sample was made of peripheral blood. The receptors shown here come from a man between 18 and 29 years old with active or convalescent COVID-19.

This clone was counted a single time. The chain has TRBV29-1 and TRBJ2-2; 7 bases map to TRBD1. J lost 6 bases, V lost 4 bases, and 8 bases had no gene match. The CDR3 runs to 14 residues. Germline values: CDR1 SQVTM, CDR2 ANQGSEA. The CDR3 here is CSVGQGQGAGELFF. As DNA, the CDR3 is TGCAGCGTTGGGCAGGGCCAGGGGGCCGGGGAGCTGTTTTTT.

The chain recombines TRBV6-5 with TRBJ2-3; D is uncertain. Per the germline V gene, CDR1 is MNHEY and CDR2 is SVGAGI. This CDR3 region has 15 residues. Deletions cut 2 bases from V and 4 bases from J, with 13 bases between. CDR3 in DNA: TGTGCCAGCAGTTACGTTAGAGGAGTCTCAGATACGCAGTATTTT. This gives the protein CASSYVRGVSDTQYF.

The V gene is TRBV19, the J gene TRBJ2-7; D possibly corresponds to TRBD1 (6 bases). CDR1 is LNHDA and CDR2 is SQIVND in the germline V gene (reference sequence). The V end lost 10 bases, the J end lost 6 bases, and 19 bases lay between the germline ends. The CDR3 totals 13 residues. CDR3 sequence reads: CATSPGQGPEQYF. CDR3 DNA sequence: TGTGCCACTTCTCCGGGACAAGGTCCCGAGCAGTACTTC. The entire variable domain, with the rest obtained from reference TRBV19 and TRBJ2-7, is as follows: DGGITQSPKYLFRKEGQNVTLSCEQNLNHDAMYWYRQDPGQGLRLIYYSQIVNDFQKGDIAEGYSVSREKKESFPLTVTSAQKNPTAFYLCATSPGQGPEQYFGPGTRLTVT.

J is TRBJ1-1 and V is TRBV3-1 (or the pseudogene TRBV3-2); TRBD1 aligns across 7 bases. This CDR3 comprises 14 residues. Trimming cost V 4 bases and J 0 bases; bases outside gene matches: 2. Per germline, CDR1 LGHDT and CDR2 YNNKEL (reference sequence). This CDR3 is CASSLRGMNTEAFF. CDR3 DNA: TGTGCCAGCAGCCTCAGGGGGATGAACACTGAAGCTTTCTTT.

In its sample, this clone was seen a few times. This rearrangement joins TRBV4-3 to TRBJ2-5; 14 nucleotides align to TRBD2. Trimming at V came to 5 bases and at J to 1 base, leaving 6 bases not matched to a gene. CDR3 size: 17 residues. CDR1 is LGHNA, CDR2 YSLEER, per germline. The CDR3 is CASSYGTSGSTQETQYF. DNA of the CDR3: TGCGCCAGCAGCTACGGGACTAGCGGGAGTACCCAAGAGACCCAGTACTTC.

The chain combines TRBV5-6 with TRBJ1-3; weak D call: TRBD1 (5 bases). Germline assignment: CDR1 SGHDT and CDR2 YYEEEE. The CDR3 sequence is 14 residues long. The ends were cut back, 1 base at V and 5 bases at J, with 10 bases in the middle. CDR3 in amino acids: CASSLLQGRNTIYF. The CDR3, as DNA: TGTGCCAGCAGCTTGCTCCAGGGCCGAAACACCATATATTTT.

The chain carries TRBV27 and TRBJ2-7; tentatively, D is TRBD1 (5 bases). Germline values: CDR1 MNHEY, CDR2 SMNVEV (reference sequence). The CDR3 contains 13 residues. V was cut by 3 bases and J by 2 bases, with 8 bases left in between. CDR3: CASSLLGPYEQYF. CDR3 nucleotides: TGTGCCAGCAGTTTGTTGGGGCCCTACGAGCAGTACTTC.

The V gene is TRBV27, the J gene TRBJ1-6; perhaps TRBD1 as D (5 bases). Germline-derived CDR1 and CDR2 are MNHEY and SMNVEV (reference sequence). Trimming removed 2 bases from V and 6 bases from J, with 14 bases in between. This CDR3 is 16 amino acids long. As DNA, the CDR3 is TGTGCCAGCAGTTTAATACCGACAGTCCTTAATTCACCCCTCCACTTT. Protein sequence: CASSLIPTVLNSPLHF.

This sequence joins TRBV6-1 and TRBJ1-2; D call uncertain. Germline-derived CDR1 and CDR2 are MNHNS and SASEGT. CDR3 size: 14 residues. V lost 2 bases to trimming and J lost 12 bases, with 19 bases between them. The CDR3: CASSEPYALPDDTF. CDR3 in DNA: TGTGCCAGCAGTGAACCCTATGCTCTGCCCGATGACACCTTC.

V usage is TRBV7-2 and J usage is TRBJ2-5, with 7 positions matching TRBD2. V lost 2 bases and J lost 5; bases outside the gene matches: 8. CDR3 length equals 15 residues. Germline CDR1 and CDR2: SGHTA and FQGNSA. The chain's CDR3 is CASSLTLAGRETQYF. The CDR3 DNA follows: TGTGCCAGCAGCTTAACCTTAGCGGGCCGGGAGACCCAGTACTTC.

This sequence joins TRBV5-1 and TRBJ2-7, with 7 bases aligning to TRBD1. The V and J ends lost 7 bases and 3 bases, in that order; junction bases with no gene match: 10. Germline-derived CDR1 and CDR2 are SGHRS and YFSETQ. The CDR3 spans 14 residues. The CDR3 coding sequence is TGCGCCAGCCAAAAGACAGGGACCAACTACGAGCAGTACTTC. Translated: CASQKTGTNYEQYF.

The V gene is TRBV27, the J gene TRBJ1-5; D may be TRBD1 (5 bases). The V gene lost 5 bases and the J gene lost 0 bases, with 11 bases spanning the gap. The CDR3 spans 15 residues. Germline CDR1 is MNHEY and CDR2 is SMNVEV (reference sequence). The CDR3 DNA follows: TGTGCCAGCAGTCTACACAGGAATAGCAATCAGCCCCAGCATTTT. This translates into CASSLHRNSNQPQHF.